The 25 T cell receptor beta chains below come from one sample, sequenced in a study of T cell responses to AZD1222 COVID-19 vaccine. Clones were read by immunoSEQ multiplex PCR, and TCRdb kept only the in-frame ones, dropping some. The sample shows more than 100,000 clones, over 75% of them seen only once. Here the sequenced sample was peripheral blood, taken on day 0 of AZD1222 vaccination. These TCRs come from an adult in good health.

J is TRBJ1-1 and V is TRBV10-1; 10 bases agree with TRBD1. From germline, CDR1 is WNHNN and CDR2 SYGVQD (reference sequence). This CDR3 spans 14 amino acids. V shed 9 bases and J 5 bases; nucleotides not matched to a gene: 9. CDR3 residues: CARPRDRGGTEAFF. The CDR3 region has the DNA TGCGCCAGACCACGGGACAGGGGTGGGACTGAAGCTTTCTTT.

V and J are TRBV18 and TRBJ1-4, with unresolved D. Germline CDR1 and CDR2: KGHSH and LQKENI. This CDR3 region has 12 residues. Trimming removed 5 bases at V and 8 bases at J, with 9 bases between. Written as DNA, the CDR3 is TGTGCCAGCTCAGCGGACGGGGAAAAACTGTTTTTT. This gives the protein CASSADGEKLFF. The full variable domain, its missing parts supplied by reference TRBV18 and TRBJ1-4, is NAGVMQNPRHLVRRRGQEARLRCSPMKGHSHVYWYRQLPEEGLKFMVYLQKENIIDESGMPKERFSAEFPKEGPSILRIQQVVRGDSAAYFCASSADGEKLFFGSGTQLSVL.

The CDR3 DNA reads TGTGCCAGAAGGGAAAGCAGGGTAGCCAAAAACATTCAGTACTTC. Translation gives CARRESRVAKNIQYF. The chain employs TRBV5-3 and TRBJ2-4; D may be TRBD1 (5 bases). TRBV5-3 is sorted into the ORF group, with uncertain function. V was clipped by 5 bases and J by 0 bases, with 12 bases between them. This CDR3 is built from 15 residues.

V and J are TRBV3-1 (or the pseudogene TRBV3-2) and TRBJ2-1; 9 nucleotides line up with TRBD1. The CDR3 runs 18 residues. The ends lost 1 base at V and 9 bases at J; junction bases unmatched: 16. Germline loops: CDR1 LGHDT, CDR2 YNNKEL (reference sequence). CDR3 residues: CASSQVLPPGQGWGEQFF. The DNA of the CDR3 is TGTGCCAGCAGCCAAGTTCTCCCCCCGGGACAGGGATGGGGTGAGCAGTTCTTC.

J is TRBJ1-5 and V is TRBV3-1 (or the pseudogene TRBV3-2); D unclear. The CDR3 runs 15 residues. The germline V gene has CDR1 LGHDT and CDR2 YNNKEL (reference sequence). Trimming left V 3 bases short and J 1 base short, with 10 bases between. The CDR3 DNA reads TGTGCCAGCAGCCATTCTACAAGGAGCAATCAGCCCCAGCATTTT. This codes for CASSHSTRSNQPQHF.

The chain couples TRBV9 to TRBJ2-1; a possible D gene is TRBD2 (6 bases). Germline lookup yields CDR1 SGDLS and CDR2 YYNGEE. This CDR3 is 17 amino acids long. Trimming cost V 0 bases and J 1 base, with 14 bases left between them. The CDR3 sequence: CASSVGTGLKSYNEQFF. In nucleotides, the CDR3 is TGTGCCAGCAGCGTAGGCACGGGACTGAAATCCTACAATGAGCAGTTCTTC.

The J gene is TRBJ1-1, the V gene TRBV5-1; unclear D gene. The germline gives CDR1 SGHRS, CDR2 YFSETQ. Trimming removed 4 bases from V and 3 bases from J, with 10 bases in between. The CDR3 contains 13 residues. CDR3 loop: CASSRRADTEAFF. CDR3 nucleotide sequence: TGCGCCAGCAGCCGTAGAGCGGACACTGAAGCTTTCTTT.

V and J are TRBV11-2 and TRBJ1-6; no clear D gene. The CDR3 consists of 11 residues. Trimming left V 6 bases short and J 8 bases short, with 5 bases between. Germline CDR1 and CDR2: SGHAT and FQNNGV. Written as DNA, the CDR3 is TGTGCCAGCAGTGATGATTCACCCCTCCACTTT. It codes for CASSDDSPLHF.

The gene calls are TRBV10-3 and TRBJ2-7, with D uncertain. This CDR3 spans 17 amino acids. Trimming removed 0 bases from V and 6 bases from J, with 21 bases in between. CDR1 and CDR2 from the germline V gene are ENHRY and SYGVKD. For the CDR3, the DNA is TGTGCCATCAGTGAGTCGAATGACTTCCCCCTTCCATCCGAGCAGTACTTC. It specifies CAISESNDFPLPSEQYF.

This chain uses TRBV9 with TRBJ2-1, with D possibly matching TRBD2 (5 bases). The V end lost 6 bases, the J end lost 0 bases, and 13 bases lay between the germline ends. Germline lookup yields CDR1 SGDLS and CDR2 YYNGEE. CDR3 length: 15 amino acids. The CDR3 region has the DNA TGTGCCAGCAATGGGCAACGGGGCTCCTACAATGAGCAGTTCTTC. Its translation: CASNGQRGSYNEQFF.

In DNA, the CDR3 is TGTGCCAGCAGAAAGAACACCGGGGAGCTGTTTTTT. Its translation: CASRKNTGELFF. V usage is TRBV6-5 and J usage is TRBJ2-2; D gene uncertain. This CDR3 has 12 residues. Deletions cut 6 bases from V and 1 base from J, with 3 bases between. Germline V CDR1 and CDR2: MNHEY, SVGAGI.

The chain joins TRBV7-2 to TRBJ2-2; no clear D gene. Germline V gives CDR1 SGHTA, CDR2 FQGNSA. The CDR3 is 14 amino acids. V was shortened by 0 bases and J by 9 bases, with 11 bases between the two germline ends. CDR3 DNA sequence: TGTGCCAGCAGCTTAGCCCTAGGCCCCAGGGAGCTGTTTTTT. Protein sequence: CASSLALGPRELFF.

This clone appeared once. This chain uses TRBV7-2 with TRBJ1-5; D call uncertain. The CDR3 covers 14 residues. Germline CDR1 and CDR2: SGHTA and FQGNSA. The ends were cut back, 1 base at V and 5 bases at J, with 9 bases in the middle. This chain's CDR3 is CASSLEGSYQPQHF. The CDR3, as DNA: TGTGCCAGCAGCTTAGAAGGCAGCTATCAGCCCCAGCATTTT. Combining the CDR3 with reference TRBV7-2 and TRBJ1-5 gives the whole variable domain GAGVSQSPSNKVTEKGKDVELRCDPISGHTALYWYRQSLGQGLEFLIYFQGNSAPDKSGLPSDRFSAERTGGSVSTLTIQRTQQEDSAVYLCASSLEGSYQPQHFGDGTRLSIL.

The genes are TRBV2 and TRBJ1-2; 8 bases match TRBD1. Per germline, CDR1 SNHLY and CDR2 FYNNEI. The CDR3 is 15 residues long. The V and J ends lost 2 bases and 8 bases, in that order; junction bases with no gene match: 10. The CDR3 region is CASSEIGQGKWGYTF. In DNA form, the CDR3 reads TGTGCCAGCAGTGAAATTGGACAGGGAAAGTGGGGCTACACCTTC.

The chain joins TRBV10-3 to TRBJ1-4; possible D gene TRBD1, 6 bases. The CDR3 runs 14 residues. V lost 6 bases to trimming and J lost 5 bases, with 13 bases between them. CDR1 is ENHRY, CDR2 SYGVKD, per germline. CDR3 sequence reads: CAISHREGNEKLFF. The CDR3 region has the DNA TGTGCCATCAGCCACAGGGAGGGAAATGAAAAACTGTTTTTT.

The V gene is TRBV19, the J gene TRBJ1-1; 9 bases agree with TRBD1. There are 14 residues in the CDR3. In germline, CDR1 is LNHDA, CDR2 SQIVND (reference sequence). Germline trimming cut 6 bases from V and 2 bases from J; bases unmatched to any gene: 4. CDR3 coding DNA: TGTGCCAGTAGGCTACAGGGGGCAAACACTGAAGCTTTCTTT. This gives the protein CASRLQGANTEAFF.

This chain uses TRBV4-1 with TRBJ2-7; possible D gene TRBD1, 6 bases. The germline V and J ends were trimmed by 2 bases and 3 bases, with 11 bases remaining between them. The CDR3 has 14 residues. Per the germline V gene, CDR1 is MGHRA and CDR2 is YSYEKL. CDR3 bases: TGCGCCAGCAGCCAACGGGACATCGTCTACGAGCAGTACTTC. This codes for CASSQRDIVYEQYF.

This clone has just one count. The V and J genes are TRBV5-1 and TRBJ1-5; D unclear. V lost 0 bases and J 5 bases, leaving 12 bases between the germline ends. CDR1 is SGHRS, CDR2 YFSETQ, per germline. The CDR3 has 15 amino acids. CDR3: CASSLEGGSHQPQHF. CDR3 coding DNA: TGCGCCAGCAGCTTGGAAGGCGGGAGCCATCAGCCCCAGCATTTT. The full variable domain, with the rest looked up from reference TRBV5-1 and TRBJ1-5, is KAGVTQTPRYLIKTRGQQVTLSCSPISGHRSVSWYQQTPGQGLQFLFEYFSETQRNKGNFPGRFSGRQFSNSRSEMNVSTLELGDSALYLCASSLEGGSHQPQHFGDGTRLSIL.

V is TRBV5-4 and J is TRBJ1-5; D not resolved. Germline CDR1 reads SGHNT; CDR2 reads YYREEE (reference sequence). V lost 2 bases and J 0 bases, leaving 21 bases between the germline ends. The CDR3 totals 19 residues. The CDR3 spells CASSFQVPNAKASNQPQHF. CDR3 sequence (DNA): TGTGCCAGCAGCTTTCAAGTCCCCAACGCAAAGGCTAGCAATCAGCCCCAGCATTTT.

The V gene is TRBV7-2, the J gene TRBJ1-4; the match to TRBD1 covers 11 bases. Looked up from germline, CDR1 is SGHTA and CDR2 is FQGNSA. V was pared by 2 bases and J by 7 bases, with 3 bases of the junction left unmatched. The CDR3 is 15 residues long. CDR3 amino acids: CASSLSGTGGEKLFF. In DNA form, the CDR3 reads TGTGCCAGCAGCTTAAGTGGGACAGGGGGTGAAAAACTGTTTTTT. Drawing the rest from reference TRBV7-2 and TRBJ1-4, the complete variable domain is GAGVSQSPSNKVTEKGKDVELRCDPISGHTALYWYRQSLGQGLEFLIYFQGNSAPDKSGLPSDRFSAERTGGSVSTLTIQRTQQEDSAVYLCASSLSGTGGEKLFFGSGTQLSVL.

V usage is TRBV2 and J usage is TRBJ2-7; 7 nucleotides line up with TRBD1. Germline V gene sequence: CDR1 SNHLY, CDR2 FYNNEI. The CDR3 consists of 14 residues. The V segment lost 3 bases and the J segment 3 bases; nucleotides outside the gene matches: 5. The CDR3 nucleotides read TGTGCCAGCAGTGAGAGGGGGCGAGTCTACGAGCAGTACTTC. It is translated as CASSERGRVYEQYF.

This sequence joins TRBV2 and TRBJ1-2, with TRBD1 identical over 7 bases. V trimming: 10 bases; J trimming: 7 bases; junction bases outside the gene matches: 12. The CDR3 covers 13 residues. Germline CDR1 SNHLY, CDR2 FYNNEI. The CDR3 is CANFQGQVRGYTF. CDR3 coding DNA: TGTGCCAATTTCCAAGGACAGGTTCGTGGCTACACCTTC.

CDR3 residues: CASSLWGEAFF. CDR3 DNA sequence: TGTGCCAGCAGCTTATGGGGGGAAGCTTTCTTT. The V and J genes are TRBV11-2 and TRBJ1-1, with D possibly matching TRBD1 (5 bases). The CDR3 spans 11 residues. Trimming removed 2 bases at V and 8 bases at J, with 6 bases between. Germline CDR1 is SGHAT and CDR2 is FQNNGV. The variable domain in full, completed from reference TRBV11-2 and TRBJ1-1, reads EAGVAQSPRYKIIEKRQSVAFWCNPISGHATLYWYQQILGQGPKLLIQFQNNGVVDDSQLPKDRFSAERLKGVDSTLKIQPAKLEDSAVYLCASSLWGEAFFGQGTRLTVV.

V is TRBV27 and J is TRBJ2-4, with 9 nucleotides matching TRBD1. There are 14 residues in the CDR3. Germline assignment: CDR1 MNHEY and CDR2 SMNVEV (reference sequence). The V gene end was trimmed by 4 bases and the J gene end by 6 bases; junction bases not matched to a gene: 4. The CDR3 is CASSSTGQGNIQYF. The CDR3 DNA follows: TGTGCCAGCAGTTCAACGGGACAGGGAAACATTCAGTACTTC.

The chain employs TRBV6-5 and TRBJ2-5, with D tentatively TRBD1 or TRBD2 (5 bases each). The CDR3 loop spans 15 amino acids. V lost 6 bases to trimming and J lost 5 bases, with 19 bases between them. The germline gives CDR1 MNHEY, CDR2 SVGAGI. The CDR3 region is CASRSRDGGLETQYF. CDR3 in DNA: TGTGCCAGCAGGAGCCGGGACGGTGGGTTGGAGACCCAGTACTTC.